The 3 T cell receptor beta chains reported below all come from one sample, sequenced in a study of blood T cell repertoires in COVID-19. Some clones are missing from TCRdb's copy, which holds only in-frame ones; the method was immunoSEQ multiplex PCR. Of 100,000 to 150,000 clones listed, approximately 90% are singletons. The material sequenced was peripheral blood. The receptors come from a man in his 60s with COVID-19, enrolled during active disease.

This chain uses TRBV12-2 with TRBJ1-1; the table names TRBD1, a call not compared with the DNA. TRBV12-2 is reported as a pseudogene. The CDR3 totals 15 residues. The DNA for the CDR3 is TGTGCAAGTCGCTTCGCCCCCACAGGGGGCGTCGAAGCTTTCTTT. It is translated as CASRFAPTGGVEAFF.

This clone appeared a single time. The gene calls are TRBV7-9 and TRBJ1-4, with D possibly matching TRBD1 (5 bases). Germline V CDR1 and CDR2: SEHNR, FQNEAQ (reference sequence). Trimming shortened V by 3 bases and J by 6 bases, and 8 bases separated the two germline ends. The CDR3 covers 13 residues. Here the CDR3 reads CASSLTADEKLFF. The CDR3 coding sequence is TGTGCCAGCAGCTTGACAGCCGATGAAAAACTGTTTTTT.

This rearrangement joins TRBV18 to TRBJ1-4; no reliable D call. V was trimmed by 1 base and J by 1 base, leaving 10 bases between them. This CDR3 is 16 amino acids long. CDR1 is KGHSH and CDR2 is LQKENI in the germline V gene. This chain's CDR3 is CASSPRFEGTNEKLFF. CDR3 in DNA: TGTGCCAGCTCACCACGGTTCGAGGGAACTAATGAAAAACTGTTTTTT.